This TCR beta chain derives from a study of Graves' ophthalmopathy and Graves' hyperthyroidism. Study background: Peripheral blood sampling occurred at initial diagnosis, before any treatment.

Isolation of PBMCs was performed using 9 to 10 ml of fresh peripheral blood. The CDR3 has 19 residues. Germline lookup yields CDR1 ENHRY and CDR2 SYGVKD. V gave up 3 bases and J gave up 6 bases; unmatched junction bases: 15. As the template, RNA transcripts were used to amplify TCR beta CDR3 regions. Second-round multiplex PCR came after first-round RT-PCR with HTBI primers. TCRdb re-called the multiplex PCR reads with MiXCR, one entry per CDR3 protein. Found here are 30,000 to 50,000 distinct CDR3 sequences, roughly 49% of them singletons; the top ten hold 26%. The TCR sequence derives from an adult woman with stable Graves' hyperthyroidism. The chain uses TRBV10-3 and TRBJ2-2; 11 positions match TRBD2. The sequenced material came from peripheral blood. DNA for the CDR3: TGTGCCATCAGTGAAGGTAGCGGGAGGGCCGGCGGTGGCCCCGGGGAGCTGTTTTTT. This codes for CAISEGSGRAGGGPGELFF.